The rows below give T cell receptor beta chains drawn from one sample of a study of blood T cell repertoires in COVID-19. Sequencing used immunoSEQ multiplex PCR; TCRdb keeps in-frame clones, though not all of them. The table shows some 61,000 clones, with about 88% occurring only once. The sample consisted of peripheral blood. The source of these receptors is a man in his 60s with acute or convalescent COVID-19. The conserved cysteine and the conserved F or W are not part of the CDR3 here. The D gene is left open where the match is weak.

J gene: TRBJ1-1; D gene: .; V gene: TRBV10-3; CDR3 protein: AIKLGTLNTEAF
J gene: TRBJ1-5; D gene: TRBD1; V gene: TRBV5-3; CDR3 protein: ARILGTAARQPQH
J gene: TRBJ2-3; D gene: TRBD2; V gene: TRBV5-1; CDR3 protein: ASSFVAGGTTDTQY
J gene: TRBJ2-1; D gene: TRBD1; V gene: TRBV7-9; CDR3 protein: ASRLRTGEYNEQF
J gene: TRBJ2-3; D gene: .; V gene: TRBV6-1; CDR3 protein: ASSDRGNTDTQY
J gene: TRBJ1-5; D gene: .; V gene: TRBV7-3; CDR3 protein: ASTHTGPYSNQPQH
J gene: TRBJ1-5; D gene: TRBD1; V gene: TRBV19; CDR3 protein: ASSASSGTGPNQPQH
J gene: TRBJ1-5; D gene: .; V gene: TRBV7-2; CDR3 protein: ASSHPEVNRQPQH
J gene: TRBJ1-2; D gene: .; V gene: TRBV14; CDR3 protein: ASSPGGGDYGYT
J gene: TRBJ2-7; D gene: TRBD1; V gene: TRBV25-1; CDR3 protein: ASSETGDHDEQY
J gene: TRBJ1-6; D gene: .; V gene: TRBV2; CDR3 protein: ASSDRENSPLH
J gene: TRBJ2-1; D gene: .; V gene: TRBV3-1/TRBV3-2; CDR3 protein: ASSFSRGEQF
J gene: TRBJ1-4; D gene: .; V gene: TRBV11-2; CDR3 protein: ASSSPGVANEKLF